This T cell receptor beta chain was identified during a study of PD-L1 blockade in urothelial cancer. Losses at the gene ends were 4 bases for V and 4 bases for J; bases not matched to a gene: 5. Germline lookup yields CDR1 SNHLY and CDR2 FYNNEI. CDR3 size: 15 residues. Data came from immunoSEQ multiplex PCR; TCRdb stores just in-frame clones and leaves some out. Among tens of thousands of clones, approximately 80% were seen once, and the ten largest hold under 3.5%. This sample's time point: pretreatment peripheral blood. The gene calls are TRBV2 and TRBJ2-7, with 12 bases fitting TRBD2. This specimen was PBMCs, taken around atezolizumab (anti-PD-L1) treatment. This clonotype was sampled from a man aged 65 to 85 with urothelial cancer. The CDR3 DNA reads TGTGCCAGCAGTGGGGGGACTAGCGGGTGGTACGAGCAGTACTTC. Translating it yields CASSGGTSGWYEQYF.